Listed below are T cell receptor beta chains from one sample, sequenced in a study of control samples from healthy donors and cancer patients. Assay: immunoSEQ multiplex PCR; the TCRdb copy retains only in-frame clones and omits some. The sample holds fewer than 120,000 clones; roughly 90% are singletons and the top ten take about 3.9%. The source material was PBMCs. All receptors come from a woman in her fifties or sixties with lung cancer. Each CDR3 is given with its conserved first and last residue. Fields, in order: clone size, V gene, J gene, D gene, CDR3 DNA, CDR3 protein. The D gene is left open where the match is weak. For some rows the clone size is stated as once, few or many, or as a class when expanded; others skip it.

>-|TRBV3-1/TRBV3-2|TRBJ1-3|-
TGTGCCAGCAGCCAAGAATGGTGGGACACCATATATTTT
CASSQEWWDTIYF
>-|TRBV7-9|TRBJ2-1|-
TGTGCCAGCAGCTTAGCAGGGTCTTCGTACAATGAGCAGTTCTTC
CASSLAGSSYNEQFF
>-|TRBV6-4|TRBJ1-5|TRBD1
TGTGCCAGCGGCGCTACCGTCCGGACAGGGGGCAAAGGGAATCAGCCCCAGCATTTT
CASGATVRTGGKGNQPQHF
>-|TRBV7-6|TRBJ2-5|TRBD2
TGTGCCAGCAGCTTAAATACGGCAGCGGGGGGGAAGCAAGAGACCCAGTACTTC
CASSLNTAAGGKQETQYF
>-|TRBV5-1|TRBJ2-7|TRBD1
TGCGCCAGCAGCTCCTCGGGACAGGCCCAAGGGGAGCAGTACTTC
CASSSSGQAQGEQYF
>-|TRBV12-5|TRBJ2-1|TRBD1
TGTGCTAGTGGTTGGCGTCGGCCAGGGGGTTACAATGAGCAGTTCTTC
CASGWRRPGGYNEQFF
>-|TRBV9|TRBJ2-1|TRBD2
TGTGCCAGCAGCGTAGGGGGGATCGGGACTAGCCTTAACAATGAGCAGTTCTTC
CASSVGGIGTSLNNEQFF
>-|TRBV19|TRBJ1-5|-
TGTGCCAGTAGTATCCGGGATCAGCCCCAGCATTTT
CASSIRDQPQHF
>-|TRBV9|TRBJ2-7|-
TGTGCCAGCAGCGTAGGAAAGCCTGGGGACGAGCAGTACTTC
CASSVGKPGDEQYF
>once|TRBV9|TRBJ1-5|-
TGTGCCAGCAGCGTAGAAGGGAGTTCGACCCAGCATTTT
CASSVEGSSTQHF